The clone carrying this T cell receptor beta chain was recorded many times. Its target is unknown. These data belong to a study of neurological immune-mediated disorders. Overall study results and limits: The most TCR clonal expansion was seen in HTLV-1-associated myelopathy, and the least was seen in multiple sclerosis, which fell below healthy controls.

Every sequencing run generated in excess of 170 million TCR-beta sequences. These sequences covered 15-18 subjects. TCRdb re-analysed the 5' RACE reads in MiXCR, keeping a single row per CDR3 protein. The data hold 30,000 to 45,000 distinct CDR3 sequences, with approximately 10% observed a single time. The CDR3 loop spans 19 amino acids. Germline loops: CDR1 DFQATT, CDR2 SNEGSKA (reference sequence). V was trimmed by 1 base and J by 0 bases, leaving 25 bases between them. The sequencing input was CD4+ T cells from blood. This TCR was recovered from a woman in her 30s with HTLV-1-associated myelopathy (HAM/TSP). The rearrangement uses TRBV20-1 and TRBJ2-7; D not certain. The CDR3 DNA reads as TGCAGTGCTAGAGTTGACTCGGGTTTTTCGGCAAGAAGCTCCTACGAGCAGTACTTC. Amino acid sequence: CSARVDSGFSARSSYEQYF.